This T cell receptor beta chain was retrieved from a study of blood T cell repertoires in COVID-19. As for the study in general: In each case, the material was cDNA or gDNA derived from T cells, B-cell-depleted T cells, or PBMCs.

Methods used by the authors: How many nucleated cells were present was estimated from reference gene primer amplification. Sequenced by immunoSEQ multiplex PCR; TCRdb stores in-frame clones only, minus some. V, J and clone size were drawn from that table, and D and trimming were deduced from the DNA. The table has about 110,000 clones, over 75% seen once. Trimming stripped 3 bases from V and 9 bases from J, with 18 bases between. Germline assignment: CDR1 KGHSH and CDR2 LQKENI. The CDR3 is 16 amino acids. The chain joins TRBV18 to TRBJ1-6; D possibly corresponds to TRBD1 (5 bases). The sequence derives from a woman in her forties or fifties with acute or convalescent COVID-19. The sample taken for sequencing was peripheral blood. The CDR3 protein is CASSPSPGGLGSPLHF. The DNA for the CDR3 is TGTGCCAGCTCACCCTCTCCCGGGGGACTAGGTTCACCCCTCCACTTT. The full variable domain, rest sourced from reference TRBV18 and TRBJ1-6, is NAGVMQNPRHLVRRRGQEARLRCSPMKGHSHVYWYRQLPEEGLKFMVYLQKENIIDESGMPKERFSAEFPKEGPSILRIQQVVRGDSAAYFCASSPSPGGLGSPLHFGNGTRLTVT.